Listed below are T cell receptor beta chains from one sample, sequenced in a study of cytomegalovirus exposure and HLA in healthy donors. Clones were sequenced by immunoSEQ multiplex PCR, and TCRdb holds only the in-frame ones, with some missing. The sample has over 100,000 clones; roughly 89% are singletons. Sequencing used PBMCs. These receptors originate from a man aged 25 to 45 in good health and CMV-seronegative. CDR3s include the opening cysteine and the closing phenylalanine or tryptophan. A D gene is named only where the DNA matches it firmly. Size is omitted from some rows. Given values are once, few, many or a class for expanded clones.

d_gene	abundance	v_gene	j_gene	CDR3aa	CDR3nt
NA	once	TRBV7-8	TRBJ2-7	CASSEEREQYF	TGTGCCAGCAGCGAAGAGAGGGAGCAGTACTTC
NA	NA	TRBV27	TRBJ1-1	CASTSGSQNTEAFF	TGTGCCAGCACTTCGGGTAGTCAGAACACTGAAGCTTTCTTT
TRBD1	once	TRBV4-1	TRBJ2-2	CASSQGRGSSNTGELFF	TGCGCCAGCAGCCAAGGCAGGGGGTCGTCGAACACCGGGGAGCTGTTTTTT
NA	NA	TRBV28	TRBJ2-2	CASSLGGHGELFF	TGTGCCAGCAGTTTGGGGGGGCACGGGGAGCTGTTTTTT
TRBD2	NA	TRBV15	TRBJ2-1	CATSRARAGGAYNEQFF	TGTGCCACCAGCAGAGCCAGGGCGGGGGGAGCCTACAATGAGCAGTTCTTC
NA	NA	TRBV5-1	TRBJ2-4	CASSGPGWDIQYF	TGCGCCAGCAGTGGGCCAGGGTGGGACATTCAGTACTTC
NA	NA	TRBV27	TRBJ1-5	CASSLVGGGNQPQHF	TGTGCCAGCAGTTTAGTCGGAGGGGGCAATCAGCCCCAGCATTTT
TRBD1	once	TRBV5-6	TRBJ2-3	CASSLADRGPDTQYF	TGTGCCAGCAGCTTGGCCGACAGGGGACCAGATACGCAGTATTTT
NA	NA	TRBV5-4	TRBJ1-2	CASSLEAAGGYTF	TGTGCCAGCAGCTTAGAGGCCGCCGGGGGCTACACCTTC
NA	NA	TRBV7-8	TRBJ1-4	CASSSTPGGVDEKLFF	TGTGCCAGCAGCTCAACGCCGGGGGGGGTTGATGAAAAACTGTTTTTT